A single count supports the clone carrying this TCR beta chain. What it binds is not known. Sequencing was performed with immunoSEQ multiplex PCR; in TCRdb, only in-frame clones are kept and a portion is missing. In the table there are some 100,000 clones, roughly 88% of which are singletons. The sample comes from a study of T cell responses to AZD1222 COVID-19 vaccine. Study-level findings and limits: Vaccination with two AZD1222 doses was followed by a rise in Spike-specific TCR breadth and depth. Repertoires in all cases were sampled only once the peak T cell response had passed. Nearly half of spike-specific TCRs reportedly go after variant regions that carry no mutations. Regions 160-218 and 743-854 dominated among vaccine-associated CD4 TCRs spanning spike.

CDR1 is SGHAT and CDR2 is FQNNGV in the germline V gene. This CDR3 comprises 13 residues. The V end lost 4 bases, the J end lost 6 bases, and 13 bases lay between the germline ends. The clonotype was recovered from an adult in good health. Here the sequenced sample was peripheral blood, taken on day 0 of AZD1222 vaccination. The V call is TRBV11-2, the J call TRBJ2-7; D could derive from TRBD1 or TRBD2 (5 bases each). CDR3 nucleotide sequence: TGTGCCAGCAGCTCGCCAGTTGGGGGCGAGCAGTACGTC. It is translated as CASSSPVGGEQYV.